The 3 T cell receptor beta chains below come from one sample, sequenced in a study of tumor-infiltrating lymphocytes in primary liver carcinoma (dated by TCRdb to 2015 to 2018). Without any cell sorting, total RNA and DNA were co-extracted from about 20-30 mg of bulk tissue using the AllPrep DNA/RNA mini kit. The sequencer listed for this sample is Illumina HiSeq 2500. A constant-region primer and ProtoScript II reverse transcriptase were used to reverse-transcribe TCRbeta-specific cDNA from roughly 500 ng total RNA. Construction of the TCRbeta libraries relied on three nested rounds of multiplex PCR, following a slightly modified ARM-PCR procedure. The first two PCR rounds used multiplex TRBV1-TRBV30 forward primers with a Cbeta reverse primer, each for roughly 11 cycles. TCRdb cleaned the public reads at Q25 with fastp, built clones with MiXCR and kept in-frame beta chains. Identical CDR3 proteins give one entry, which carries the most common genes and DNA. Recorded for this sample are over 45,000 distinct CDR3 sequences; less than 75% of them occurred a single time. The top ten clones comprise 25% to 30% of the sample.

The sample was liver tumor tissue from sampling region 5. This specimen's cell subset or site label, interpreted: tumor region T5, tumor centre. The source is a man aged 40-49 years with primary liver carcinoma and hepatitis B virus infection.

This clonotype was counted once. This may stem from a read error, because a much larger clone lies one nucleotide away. The CDR3 spells CADSFIQGEQFF. The CDR3 DNA is TGTGCCGACAGTTTCATACAGGGTGAGCAGTTCTTC. The chain is built from TRBV12-3 or TRBV12-4 and TRBJ2-1, with D possibly being TRBD1 (6 bases). CDR3 length: 12 residues. Trimming shortened V by 11 bases and J by 9 bases, and 17 bases separated the two germline ends.

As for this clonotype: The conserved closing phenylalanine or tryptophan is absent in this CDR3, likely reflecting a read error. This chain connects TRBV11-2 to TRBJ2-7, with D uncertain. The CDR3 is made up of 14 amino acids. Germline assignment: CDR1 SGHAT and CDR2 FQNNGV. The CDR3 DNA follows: TGTGTCAGCAGCATAGTACTCCTCTCCTACGAGCAGTACTTA. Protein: CVSSIVLLSYEQYL.

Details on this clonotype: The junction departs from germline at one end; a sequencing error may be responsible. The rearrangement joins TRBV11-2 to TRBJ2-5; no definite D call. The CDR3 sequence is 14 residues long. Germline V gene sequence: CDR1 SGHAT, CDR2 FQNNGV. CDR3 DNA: TGCGCCAGCAGAGAGGACGTCTATGAAGAGACCCAGTACTTC. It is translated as CASREDVYEETQYF. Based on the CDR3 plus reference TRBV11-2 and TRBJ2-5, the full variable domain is EAGVAQSPRYKIIEKRQSVAFWCNPISGHATLYWYQQILGQGPKLLIQFQNNGVVDDSQLPKDRFSAERLKGVDSTLKIQPAKLEDSAVYLCASREDVYEETQYFGPGTRLLVL.